Presented here are 23 T cell receptor beta chains from one specimen sequenced in a study of spatial heterogeneity in lung cancer. TCRdb re-called the 5' RACE reads with MiXCR, one entry per CDR3 protein. The sample lists 13,000 or so distinct CDR3 sequences; roughly 3.9% were seen once. Noted time point: sample taken at primary tumor resection. Whole RNA was taken from tumor, nontumor lung or frozen PBMC; it was then sequenced unsorted. This specimen was PBMCs, taken at surgery. These receptors originate from a male donor with early-stage non-small cell lung cancer.

Many counts were recorded for this clonotype. This beta chain is a stray sequence in a library constructed for alpha chains; its clone size is not meaningful. This sequence joins TRBV10-3 and TRBJ2-3; D may be TRBD1 or TRBD2 (5 bases each). This CDR3 is 14 amino acids long. The germline V gene encodes CDR1 ENHRY and CDR2 SYGVKD. Trimming removed 7 bases from V and 5 bases from J, with 16 bases in between. The DNA for the CDR3 is TGTGCCATCAAGACAGCCGACCGGGAAGATACGCAGTATTTT. Protein sequence: CAIKTADREDTQYF.

The table lists this clonotype with many counts. This beta chain is an off-target read within a library intended for alpha chains, so its frequency means little. The chain combines TRBV28 with TRBJ2-1, with 11 bases aligning to TRBD2. CDR1 and CDR2 (germline): MDHEN, SYDVKM. Germline trimming cut 5 bases from V and 0 bases from J; bases unmatched to any gene: 9. This CDR3 contains 18 residues. The CDR3 protein is CASSRWEGLAVSYNEQFF. The CDR3 DNA sequence: TGTGCCAGCAGTCGCTGGGAGGGACTAGCGGTCTCCTACAATGAGCAGTTCTTC. The full variable domain, completed using reference TRBV28 and TRBJ2-1, is DVKVTQSSRYLVKRTGEKVFLECVQDMDHENMFWYRQDPGLGLRLIYFSYDVKMKEKGDIPEGYSVSREKKERFSLILESASTNQTSMYLCASSRWEGLAVSYNEQFFGPGTRLTVL.

This clonotype came up many times. The library was designed around alpha chains, so this beta chain is a stray read whose abundance carries little weight. This rearrangement joins TRBV27 to TRBJ1-6; D gene uncertain. V was clipped by 5 bases and J by 10 bases, with 9 bases between them. Germline V gives CDR1 MNHEY, CDR2 SMNVEV (reference sequence). This CDR3 has 12 amino acids. For the CDR3, the DNA is TGTGCCAGCAGTCCCCCCGGGTCACCCCTCCACTTT. The encoded protein is CASSPPGSPLHF.

This clonotype appeared many times. A library prepared for alpha chains yielded this beta chain as an off-target read; its size is of little meaning. V and J are TRBV7-2 and TRBJ2-1; 13 bases match TRBD2. This CDR3 has 15 residues. V dropped 5 bases and J dropped 7; count of bases not matched to a gene: 5. From germline, CDR1 is SGHTA and CDR2 FQGNSA. CDR3 sequence (DNA): TGTGCCAGCAGCCTTCGGACTAGCGGGAGTAATGAGCAGTTCTTC. Residues: CASSLRTSGSNEQFF.

This clonotype was counted ten times or more. This beta chain turned up in a library designed for alpha chains; as an off-target read, its abundance says little. The V gene is TRBV9, the J gene TRBJ2-6, with D tentatively TRBD1 (6 bases). CDR1 and CDR2 from the germline V gene are SGDLS and YYNGEE. The CDR3 runs 15 residues. V gave up 7 bases and J gave up 4 bases, with 15 bases separating them. The CDR3 DNA reads as TGTGCCAGCGCCCCTGGACAGTCGGGGGCCAACGTCCTGACTTTC. Translated, it gives CASAPGQSGANVLTF.

Ten or more counts support this clonotype. This beta chain is a stray sequence in a library constructed for alpha chains; its clone size is not meaningful. This sequence joins TRBV5-1 and TRBJ2-1; either TRBD1 or TRBD2 may supply D (6 bases each). The CDR3 loop spans 14 amino acids. V was cut by 0 bases and J by 4 bases, with 8 bases left in between. Looked up from germline, CDR1 is SGHRS and CDR2 is YFSETQ. The CDR3 loop is CASSLEGGYNEQFF. In DNA, the CDR3 is TGCGCCAGCAGCTTGGAGGGGGGTTACAATGAGCAGTTCTTC.

This clonotype was detected ten times or more. With the library built for alpha chains, this beta chain is off target and its frequency is not meaningful. The V call is TRBV6-6, the J call TRBJ2-3; 8 bases fit TRBD1. The V gene end was trimmed by 5 bases and the J gene end by 0 bases; junction bases not matched to a gene: 4. CDR3 size: 15 residues. The germline V gene encodes CDR1 MNHNY and CDR2 SVGAGI (reference sequence). The CDR3 region is CASSRTGHSTDTQYF. CDR3 bases: TGTGCCAGCAGTAGGACAGGGCATAGCACAGATACGCAGTATTTT.

A few counts support this clonotype. The size of this beta chain means little, since it is a stray read in a library made for alpha chains. CDR3 in DNA: TGTGCCACCAGTGATACTCGGACGGACCAAGAGACCCAGTACTTC. Residues: CATSDTRTDQETQYF. The rearrangement links TRBV24-1 to TRBJ2-5, with D unclear. There are 15 residues in the CDR3. Germline CDR1 reads KGHDR; CDR2 reads SFDVKD. Trimming shortened V by 3 bases and J by 0 bases, and 10 bases separated the two germline ends.

This clonotype was seen ten or more times. A library prepared for alpha chains yielded this beta chain as an off-target read; its size is of little meaning. The chain joins TRBV20-1 to TRBJ1-5; TRBD1 aligns across 7 bases. There are 14 residues in the CDR3. Germline V gives CDR1 DFQATT, CDR2 SNEGSKA (reference sequence). V lost 5 bases, J lost 6 bases, and 10 bases stayed unmatched. CDR3 in DNA: TGCAGTGCTGAGGGCTCAGGGGGAAGTCAGCCCCAGCATTTT. Its protein product is CSAEGSGGSQPQHF.

This clonotype was seen ten or more times. In a library made to pick up alpha chains, this beta chain is a stray read with a size that means little. The V call is TRBV5-1, the J call TRBJ1-1, with D tentatively TRBD1 (6 bases). The length of the CDR3 is 15 residues. V was clipped by 4 bases and J by 0 bases, with 13 bases between them. Germline V gives CDR1 SGHRS, CDR2 YFSETQ. CDR3 sequence reads: CASSRDTGMNTEAFF. CDR3 coding DNA: TGCGCCAGCAGCCGGGACACGGGGATGAACACTGAAGCTTTCTTT.

On this clonotype itself: The library was built for alpha chains, so this beta chain is an off-target read and its size means little. The chain employs TRBV5-1 and TRBJ2-1, with D hard to call. The CDR3 runs to 15 residues. V dropped 0 bases and J dropped 4 bases, with 11 bases sitting between them. Germline CDR1 SGHRS, CDR2 YFSETQ. The CDR3 here is CASSLDATPYNEQFF. In DNA form, the CDR3 reads TGCGCCAGCAGCTTGGACGCGACCCCTTACAATGAGCAGTTCTTC.

A word on this clonotype: For a library built for alpha chains, this beta chain is a stray read; little rests on its size. The V call is TRBV7-9, the J call TRBJ2-2; D gene unclear. The CDR3 has 15 residues. Germline CDR1 reads SEHNR; CDR2 reads FQNEAQ (reference sequence). V was clipped by 5 bases and J by 3 bases, with 13 bases between them. The CDR3 protein is CASSRESFDTGELFF. The CDR3 nucleotides read TGTGCCAGCAGCCGTGAGTCCTTTGACACCGGGGAGCTGTTTTTT. Full variable domain (outside the CDR3, taken from reference TRBV7-9 and TRBJ2-2): DTGVSQNPRHKITKRGQNVTFRCDPISEHNRLYWYRQTLGQGPEFLTYFQNEAQLEKSRLLSDRFSAERPKGSFSTLEIQRTEQGDSAMYLCASSRESFDTGELFFGEGSRLTVL.

Ten or more counts support this clonotype. Within a library made for alpha chains, this beta chain is off target, and its count is uninformative. The chain has TRBV27 and TRBJ2-1; D not resolved. CDR3 length: 12 residues. Germline V gene lookup returns CDR1 MNHEY and CDR2 SMNVEV (reference sequence). V shed 7 bases and J shed 4 bases, with 8 bases lying between them. CDR3 bases: TGTGCCAGCAATCGTAAATACAATGAGCAGTTCTTC. Its protein is CASNRKYNEQFF.

This clonotype was seen repeatedly, ten times or more. With the library built for alpha chains, this beta chain is off target and its frequency is not meaningful. This chain links TRBV12-3 or TRBV12-4 with TRBJ2-2, with 9 bases fitting TRBD2. The CDR3 has 17 residues. The junction had 10 bases not matched to a gene; V was cut back by 5 bases and J by 3 bases. CDR3 residues: CASSPKIAGAHTGELFF. The CDR3 DNA reads as TGTGCCAGCAGTCCGAAGATAGCGGGAGCACACACCGGGGAGCTGTTTTTT.

This clonotype was recorded at least ten times. The library was designed around alpha chains, so this beta chain is a stray read whose abundance carries little weight. The V gene is TRBV28, the J gene TRBJ2-3; D gene ambiguous. V lost 7 bases and J 1 base, leaving 9 bases between the germline ends. Germline V lookup: CDR1 MDHEN, CDR2 SYDVKM. The CDR3 is 13 residues long. The CDR3 sequence is CASTLGGTDTQYF. CDR3 DNA sequence: TGTGCCAGCACCCTAGGAGGCACAGATACGCAGTATTTT.

This clonotype has ten or more counts. Being off target in a library aimed at alpha chains, this beta chain has a size of little meaning. CDR3 loop: CATPGASSEKLFF. The CDR3 bases are TGTGCCACTCCGGGGGCTTCCAGTGAAAAACTGTTTTTT. The V gene is TRBV7-3, the J gene TRBJ1-4; D might be TRBD1 (6 bases). Germline values: CDR1 SGHTA, CDR2 FQGTGA. V lost 10 bases, J lost 7 bases, and 16 bases lay in between. The CDR3 sequence is 13 residues long.

Many counts were recorded for this clonotype. Found in a library prepared for alpha chains, this beta chain is an off-target read, and its abundance has little meaning. The rearrangement links TRBV20-1 to TRBJ2-7; possibly TRBD1 for D (6 bases). There are 14 residues in the CDR3. The germline gives CDR1 DFQATT, CDR2 SNEGSKA (reference sequence). Trimming removed 0 bases at V and 2 bases at J, with 11 bases between. The CDR3 here is CSARDRGSTYEQYF. The CDR3 DNA reads TGCAGTGCTAGAGACAGGGGCAGTACCTACGAGCAGTACTTC.

This clonotype was seen ten or more times. Because this beta chain is a stray read in a library intended to capture alpha chains, its abundance should not be given much weight. V is TRBV4-1 and J is TRBJ2-7; 9 nucleotides line up with TRBD1. The V gene's germline CDR1 is MGHRA and CDR2 YSYEKL. This CDR3 is built from 17 residues. Unmatched junction bases numbered 13, after V lost 1 base and J lost 6 bases. The CDR3 region has the DNA TGCGCCAGCAGCCAAGCTACCGGGCACGGGACAGGGCGCGAGCAGTACTTC. Translated, it gives CASSQATGHGTGREQYF.

This clonotype was detected ten times or more. The library was prepared for alpha chains; this beta chain is a stray read, so its frequency means little. This chain connects TRBV14 to TRBJ2-1, with D perhaps matching TRBD2 (6 bases). The length of the CDR3 is 15 residues. The germline V gene encodes CDR1 SGHDN and CDR2 FVKESK. Trimming pared 1 base from V and 4 bases from J, leaving 11 bases between. The DNA for the CDR3 is TGTGCCAGCAGCCAAGCACGGGAGAGATACAATGAGCAGTTCTTC. Its translation: CASSQARERYNEQFF.

Sample share makes this clonotype medium-sized. The size of this beta chain means little, since it is a stray read in a library made for alpha chains. The genes are TRBV28 and TRBJ2-7; D perhaps matches TRBD2 (6 bases). The V and J ends lost 2 bases and 0 bases respectively, with 11 bases between them. The germline V gene encodes CDR1 MDHEN and CDR2 SYDVKM. The CDR3 consists of 15 residues. The CDR3 loop reads CASSLRGYYSYEQYF. CDR3 nucleotide sequence: TGTGCCAGCAGTTTACGGGGGTATTACTCCTACGAGCAGTACTTC.

At least ten counts were recorded for this clonotype. This beta chain is off target for a library built for alpha chains, so its abundance means little. This sequence joins TRBV4-1 and TRBJ2-7; D is undetermined. Trimming shortened V by 0 bases and J by 0 bases, and 15 bases separated the two germline ends. The CDR3 length is 17 residues. The germline V gene encodes CDR1 MGHRA and CDR2 YSYEKL. DNA of the CDR3: TGCGCCAGCAGCCAAGATCCGCGACGGCCTAGCTCCTACGAGCAGTACTTC. Protein sequence: CASSQDPRRPSSYEQYF.

This clonotype has ten or more counts. Because this beta chain is a stray read in a library intended to capture alpha chains, its abundance should not be given much weight. CDR3 sequence (DNA): TGCGCCAGCAGCCAAAGCGGGGCAGGTTCCACCGGGGAGCTGTTTTTT. It specifies CASSQSGAGSTGELFF. The chain employs TRBV4-1 and TRBJ2-2; 7 bases agree with TRBD2. This CDR3 comprises 16 residues. CDR1 is MGHRA, CDR2 YSYEKL, per germline. V gave up 2 bases and J gave up 4 bases; unmatched junction bases: 7.

This clonotype showed up many times. Since the library was made to target alpha chains, this beta chain is a stray read and its abundance is not meaningful. This chain uses TRBV20-1 with TRBJ2-5; 8 nucleotides line up with TRBD2. The junction had 5 bases not matched to a gene; V was cut back by 1 base and J by 1 base. CDR1 is DFQATT, CDR2 SNEGSKA, per germline (reference sequence). CDR3 size: 15 residues. The CDR3 DNA follows: TGCAGTGCTAGAGGGATAGCGGGGCCCCAAGAGACCCAGTACTTC. Translated: CSARGIAGPQETQYF.